This T cell receptor (beta chain) was profiled in a study of control samples from healthy donors and cancer patients (dated by TCRdb to about 2020). Preparation of the library involved the immunoSEQ multiplex PCR assay. TCRdb re-hosts the immuneACCESS table, in-frame sequences only. Its copies lack some clones; in the studies checked, an unresolved V gene accounts for under half of them, and the cause for the rest is not known. This sample is represented by tens of thousands of clones; around nine tenths of them were singletons. The top ten clones comprise 4.5% to 6% of the sample. This clone was recorded a few times. Its antigen is not yet known. Base qualities are not at hand, and no much larger clone is one base apart. For CDR1 and CDR2, the germline V gene (reference sequence) lists LNHDA and SQIVND. The V and J ends are trimmed by 6 bases and 7 bases, leaving 16 bases between them. The CDR3 contains 14 residues, cysteine and phenylalanine counted. Only the CDR3 region is kept as DNA, spanning 42 bases read in frame from base 1.

Sequencing used blood. The rearrangement joined TRBV19 to TRBJ1-5, with the D gene too uncertain to name. The origin of this receptor is a woman in her forties or fifties in good health. The DNA reads TGTGCCAGTAGCCCGGGCCTCCTTCGGCAGCCCCAGCATTTT. Translation gives CASSPGLLRQPQHF.